This TCR beta chain was obtained from a study of response to subunit inactivated influenza vaccine. TCRdb reprocessed the RT-PCR reads with MiXCR, giving one entry per CDR3 protein. This sample has more than 550,000 distinct CDR3 sequences; 11% occur once, and the top ten carry approximately 11%. Losses at the gene ends were 5 bases for V and 4 bases for J; bases not matched to a gene: 8. The CDR3 contains 15 residues. Germline V gives CDR1 SGDLS, CDR2 YYNGEE. This clonotype has more than one count but fewer than ten. These data also formed part of another study, on T cells expressing NK-cell markers. From that paper: 5'RACE template switching built TCR beta cDNA with unique molecular identifiers. The eight sequenced donors comprised seven who were HCMV-seropositive and one who was seronegative. Roughly six donors showed dominant NKG2C+ clonotypes comprising about 1.0-7.5% of their CD8+ T cells. Among four donors, these clonotypes also ranked first in the CD3+CD56-NKG2C+ fraction. Whether expanded NKG2C+ T cell clones were HCMV-specific remained unclear.

This sequence was found in a man in his fifties or sixties who received an inactivated influenza vaccine. This specimen consisted of PBMCs from blood, obtained on the day of vaccination. The J gene is TRBJ1-4, the V gene TRBV9; 7 nucleotides agree with TRBD1. The CDR3 DNA reads TGTGCCAGCAGTCAAAGGGACAGTCATAATGAAAAACTGTTTTTT. It encodes CASSQRDSHNEKLFF.